The 13 T cell receptor beta chains below come from one sample, sequenced in a study of CD8+ T cells in alopecia areata. The authors extracted RNA and reverse transcribed it into cDNA as the sequencing template. Libraries were prepared by immunoSEQ multiplex PCR; TCRdb keeps only in-frame clonotypes and omits some of them. The table lists about 200,000 clones, about two fifths of them singletons. As for treatment: oral pan-JAK inhibitor, 5-10 mg twice daily. Here the sequenced sample was CD4+ T cells sorted from blood, taken between weeks 30 and 35, from a patient treated with tofacitinib. These receptors originate from a human donor with alopecia areata.

Note on this clone: This same CDR3 is encoded by further DNA sequences in the sample. The V gene is TRBV7-3, the J gene TRBJ1-1; D is unclear. From germline, CDR1 is SGHTA and CDR2 FQGTGA. V gave up 2 bases and J gave up 1 base, with 8 bases separating them. The CDR3 covers 14 residues. DNA of the CDR3: TGTGCCAGCAGCTTAGGGCGGTCGAACACTGAAGCTTTCTTT. Encoded protein: CASSLGRSNTEAFF.

The chain recombines TRBV29-1 with TRBJ2-1; TRBD1 agrees at 7 bases. The CDR3 runs 17 residues. Trimming removed 7 bases from V and 0 bases from J; junction bases left unmatched: 15. CDR1 and CDR2 from the germline V gene are SQVTM and ANQGSEA. CDR3 region: CSATSRGQTSSYNEQFF. In DNA form, the CDR3 reads TGCAGCGCCACCTCCAGGGGACAGACGAGCTCCTACAATGAGCAGTTCTTC.

This chain uses TRBV30 with TRBJ2-7; D perhaps matches TRBD2 (7 bases). The CDR3 is 14 residues long. From germline, CDR1 is GTSNPN and CDR2 SVGIG (reference sequence). With 2 bases removed from V and 0 bases from J, the gap between germline ends came to 11 bases. CDR3 amino acids: CAWSPGGPSYEQYF. As DNA, the CDR3 is TGTGCCTGGAGTCCCGGGGGGCCCTCCTACGAGCAGTACTTC.

This clone turned up a few times. This chain uses TRBV19 with TRBJ2-3, with unresolved D. The germline V gene encodes CDR1 LNHDA and CDR2 SQIVND (reference sequence). The CDR3 contains 15 residues. V was pared by 3 bases and J by 0 bases, with 10 bases between. This chain's CDR3 is CASSIAVTSTDTQYF. CDR3 bases: TGTGCCAGTAGTATTGCGGTAACTAGCACAGATACGCAGTATTTT.

V is TRBV6-5 and J is TRBJ1-6, with TRBD1 identical over 10 bases. V lost 8 bases and J lost 11; bases outside the gene matches: 6. The CDR3 is 13 residues long. Germline values: CDR1 MNHEY, CDR2 SVGAGI. The CDR3 protein is CASGTGVSTPLHF. The CDR3 coding sequence is TGTGCCAGCGGGACAGGGGTCAGTACACCCCTCCACTTT.

A few counts support this clone. This chain connects TRBV5-1 to TRBJ1-1, with TRBD1 as a possible D gene (6 bases). The CDR3 loop spans 15 amino acids. Trimming removed 0 bases from V and 5 bases from J, with 14 bases in between. Germline V gives CDR1 SGHRS, CDR2 YFSETQ. Here the CDR3 reads CASSLGLRGKTEAFF. The CDR3 DNA reads as TGCGCCAGCAGCTTGGGTCTGAGGGGGAAAACTGAAGCTTTCTTT. The complete variable domain, with remaining parts taken from reference TRBV5-1 and TRBJ1-1, reads KAGVTQTPRYLIKTRGQQVTLSCSPISGHRSVSWYQQTPGQGLQFLFEYFSETQRNKGNFPGRFSGRQFSNSRSEMNVSTLELGDSALYLCASSLGLRGKTEAFFGQGTRLTVV.

This clone was observed a few times. V and J are TRBV18 and TRBJ2-7; 7 bases align to TRBD2. Germline-derived CDR1 and CDR2 are KGHSH and LQKENI. The CDR3 covers 13 residues. After removal of 0 bases from V and 5 bases from J, the junction contained 1 base not matched to a gene. The CDR3 region has the DNA TGTGCCAGCTCACCACCAAGCGGGGACGAGCAGTACTTC. Protein sequence: CASSPPSGDEQYF.

The chain carries TRBV7-9 and TRBJ1-5; 7 bases line up with TRBD1. This CDR3 has 14 residues. V was clipped by 4 bases and J by 2 bases; unmatched bases: 2. CDR1 SEHNR and CDR2 FQNEAQ come from the germline V gene (reference sequence). CDR3: CASSSDRGNQPQHF. CDR3 DNA: TGTGCCAGCAGCTCAGACAGGGGCAATCAGCCCCAGCATTTT.

V gene TRBV6-6 combines with J gene TRBJ1-1; 8 bases line up with TRBD1. Per the germline V gene, CDR1 is MNHNY and CDR2 is SVGAGI (reference sequence). The CDR3 is made up of 16 amino acids. The V segment lost 2 bases and the J segment 0 bases; nucleotides outside the gene matches: 5. The CDR3 DNA is TGTGCCAGCAGTTACGGGCTGGACAGGGTGAACACTGAAGCTTTCTTT. Its translation is CASSYGLDRVNTEAFF.

Concerning this clone: The same CDR3 is also encoded by other DNA sequences in this sample. This rearrangement joins TRBV25-1 to TRBJ1-5; maybe TRBD1 (6 bases). This CDR3 region has 13 residues. Trimming pared 4 bases from V and 6 bases from J, leaving 10 bases between. Germline V CDR1 and CDR2: MGHDK, SYGVNS. The CDR3 bases are TGTGCCAGCAGTGGACAGGTTGGTCAGCCCCAGCATTTT. It translates to CASSGQVGQPQHF.

This clone was observed a handful of times. Here the CDR3 DNA reads TGTGCCAGCAGCGTAGACGCGGGTGAGACCCAGTACTTC. It codes for CASSVDAGETQYF. This chain joins TRBV9 and TRBJ2-5, with D maybe TRBD2 (5 bases). The V end lost 0 bases, the J end lost 5 bases, and 8 bases lay between the germline ends. CDR3 length: 13 residues. In germline, CDR1 is SGDLS, CDR2 YYNGEE.

The genes are TRBV18 and TRBJ2-7, with 11 bases fitting TRBD2. This CDR3 has 16 amino acids. After removal of 3 bases from V and 1 base from J, the junction contained 5 bases not matched to a gene. CDR1 is KGHSH and CDR2 is LQKENI in the germline V gene. CDR3 coding DNA: TGTGCCAGCTCACCTACTAGCGGGAGTACATCCTACGAGCAGTACTTC. It translates to CASSPTSGSTSYEQYF.

The CDR3 DNA reads as TGTGCCAGCAGCCAGACAGGCCAAGAGACCCAGTACTTC. As protein: CASSQTGQETQYF. This chain uses TRBV7-9 with TRBJ2-5; D may be TRBD1 (6 bases). Germline V CDR1 and CDR2: SEHNR, FQNEAQ (reference sequence). The CDR3 contains 13 residues. The V end lost 5 bases, the J end lost 1 base, and 8 bases lay between the germline ends. The whole variable domain, remainder taken from reference TRBV7-9 and TRBJ2-5, is DTGVSQNPRHKITKRGQNVTFRCDPISEHNRLYWYRQTLGQGPEFLTYFQNEAQLEKSRLLSDRFSAERPKGSFSTLEIQRTEQGDSAMYLCASSQTGQETQYFGPGTRLLVL.